These 7 T cell receptor beta chains originate from one sample sequenced in a study of shared clonotypes between healthy human individuals. Data came from immunoSEQ multiplex PCR; TCRdb stores just in-frame clones and leaves some out. The data hold hundreds of thousands of clones, with more than 85% observed a single time. CD45RO-negative CD8 cells positively selected for CCR7 made up the naive population, which excluded terminally differentiated effector memory CD45RA+ cells. Source material: naive CD8+ T cells sorted from blood. The receptors originated from a man aged 30 to 45 in good health.

A single count supports this clone. The chain combines TRBV7-8 with TRBJ2-7; TRBD2 aligns across 13 bases. The germline gives CDR1 SGHVS, CDR2 FQNEAQ. The trim removed 4 bases at V and 3 bases at J, leaving 0 bases unmatched. CDR3 length: 14 residues. Written as DNA, the CDR3 is TGTGCCAGCAGCTGGACTAGCGGGAGCTACGAGCAGTACTTC. Amino acid sequence: CASSWTSGSYEQYF.

V is TRBV27 and J is TRBJ2-7; D perhaps matches TRBD1 (6 bases). Trimming stripped 1 base from V and 6 bases from J, with 19 bases between. Germline values: CDR1 MNHEY, CDR2 SMNVEV (reference sequence). CDR3 size: 16 residues. The CDR3 DNA is TGTGCCAGCAGTTTATACGGCCCCGTGTCAGGGGCCGAGCAGTACTTC. This sequence encodes CASSLYGPVSGAEQYF.

V usage is TRBV28 and J usage is TRBJ2-7, with 8 bases lining up with TRBD2. Trimming cost V 0 bases and J 6 bases; bases outside gene matches: 10. The CDR3 consists of 16 residues. Germline loops: CDR1 MDHEN, CDR2 SYDVKM. The CDR3 spells CASSLWGGGRSGEQYF. The CDR3 DNA reads TGTGCCAGCAGTTTATGGGGGGGCGGGAGGTCTGGCGAGCAGTACTTC.

This clone was seen once. The rearrangement links TRBV7-9 to TRBJ2-5; 11 bases are a match to TRBD2. V lost 4 bases to trimming and J lost 3 bases; unmatched junction nucleotides: 10. From germline, CDR1 is SEHNR and CDR2 FQNEAQ (reference sequence). The CDR3 extends over 17 amino acids. CDR3 DNA: TGTGCCAGCAGCTCTAGGGTAGCGGGAGGGCCAGAAGAGACCCAGTACTTC. It codes for CASSSRVAGGPEETQYF.

V gene TRBV7-9 combines with J gene TRBJ2-1; the D gene could be TRBD1 or TRBD2 (5 bases each). The CDR3 runs 15 residues. Trimming removed 0 bases from V and 5 bases from J, with 11 bases in between. Germline V gene sequence: CDR1 SEHNR, CDR2 FQNEAQ (reference sequence). The CDR3 DNA reads TGTGCCAGCAGCTTAGCTGAGGGGCCGCACAATGAGCAGTTCTTC. Protein sequence: CASSLAEGPHNEQFF. Complete variable domain (other parts from reference TRBV7-9 and TRBJ2-1): DTGVSQNPRHKITKRGQNVTFRCDPISEHNRLYWYRQTLGQGPEFLTYFQNEAQLEKSRLLSDRFSAERPKGSFSTLEIQRTEQGDSAMYLCASSLAEGPHNEQFFGPGTRLTVL.

The CDR3, as DNA: TGCGCCAGCAGCCTACCGGGACAGGGCTCTGAAGCTTTCTTT. Translation gives CASSLPGQGSEAFF. The V gene is TRBV4-1, the J gene TRBJ1-1; 9 bases fit TRBD1. In germline, CDR1 is MGHRA, CDR2 YSYEKL. The ends lost 4 bases at V and 6 bases at J; junction bases unmatched: 6. This CDR3 has 14 residues.

This clone appeared a single time. The chain has TRBV5-8 and TRBJ1-4; D call uncertain. V shed 0 bases and J shed 12 bases, with 12 bases lying between them. CDR1 SGHTS and CDR2 YDEGEE come from the germline V gene. The CDR3 loop spans 13 amino acids. The CDR3 reads CASSLGGGLELFF. CDR3 DNA sequence: TGTGCCAGCAGCTTGGGGGGAGGCCTCGAACTGTTTTTT.